The sequence of this TCR beta chain was determined in a study of blood T cell repertoires in COVID-19 (TCRdb year 2020). In terms of the full investigation: Samples from collaborators originated in the United States, Italy and Spain and spanned both the acute and convalescent phases of COVID-19. A freely available public database, intended as a resource for researchers studying the immune response to SARS-CoV-2, is where the repertoires were released. Where available, HLA class I and class II types were obtained from metadata supplied by the sample provider rather than from assay-based typing. Deeply sampled blood TCRbeta repertoires from subjects exposed to, actively infected with, or recovered from COVID-19 were included in the dataset. The prospective study material was composed of cDNA or gDNA derived from T cells, B-cell-depleted T cells, or PBMCs. Sample metadata almost always included a de-identified subject ID, COVID-19 status, age in years and sex. Samples were obtained from the ongoing ImmuneRACE study (first 160 participants) and from roughly 1,300 subjects provided by 6 global collaborators. Results and caveats for the whole study, not just this receptor: How much clinical and demographic metadata was included differed by source and by participant, and the metadata was provided uncurated.

V lost 6 bases and J lost 4 bases, and the count of bases not matched to a germline gene is 4. From the cysteine up to the phenylalanine, the CDR3 has a length of 13 residues. CDR3 DNA is the only sequence kept; it has 39 bases, read in frame from the first base. CDR1 and CDR2, looked up from the germline V gene, are SQVTM and ANQGSEA. Regarding this clone: It has no known antigen specificity. No base quality information exists; no much larger clone differs at one position.

At one collaborating source in Seattle, patients were enrolled during active infection and were followed longitudinally through the course of disease. Collaborating institutions collected whole blood in K2EDTA tubes following their own protocols. Collaborator samples were shipped for TCRbeta analysis as frozen whole blood, isolated PBMCs, or DNA extracted from either sample type. The immunoSEQ Assay, a bias-controlled multiplex PCR, was used to amplify TCRbeta CDR3 regions from genomic DNA. Concerning the study's data processing: The number of nucleated cells in each sample was estimated by amplification of reference gene primers within the assay. To quantify the absolute abundance of each unique TCRbeta CDR3 rearrangement, sequence reads were collapsed and filtered. For each sample, productive Simpson clonality was calculated as the square root of Simpson's diversity index across productive rearrangements. Here the immuneACCESS table is served through TCRdb, limited to in-frame sequences with V and J called. Missing clones are a known gap in these copies; in checked studies unresolved V genes cover under half, and the rest lacks a known reason. That table supplies the V and J calls and clone size; D and trimming were determined from the DNA. A total of hundreds of thousands of clones appear in this sample, 81% of them only once. The ten largest clones add up to around 7.5% of the sample.

The chain is made from TRBV29-1 and TRBJ1-1; the junction holds 11 bases that match TRBD1. The source of this sequence is a woman of 80 years or more with COVID-19, enrolled during active disease. Sequencing input: peripheral blood. The CDR3 protein is CSVGTGGATEAFF. The DNA sequence is given as TGCAGCGTCGGGACAGGGGGGGCCACTGAAGCTTTCTTT.